The rows below give T cell receptor beta chains drawn from one sample of a study of a mutant IDH1 vaccine in newly diagnosed glioma. Which antigens these TCRs recognize remains unknown. Method: immunoSEQ multiplex PCR; TCRdb's copy keeps in-frame clones and lacks some. This sample has 45,000 to 65,000 clones, with about 81% found just once. The sample consisted of PBMCs, taken from a glioma patient whose treatment included an IDH1 peptide vaccine. The source is a woman aged 40-49 years with glioma. Some clones in this sample may be carry-over from other donors' samples. CDR3s include the opening cysteine and the closing phenylalanine or tryptophan. The D gene is left open where the match is weak. Not all rows give a size; the values are once, few, many and, for expanded clones, a class.

j_call: TRBJ1-2
clone_size: few
d_call: NA
v_call: TRBV7-9
cdr3_length: 13
cdr3_aa: CASSLESGYGYTF
cdr3_nt: TGTGCCAGCAGCTTAGAATCAGGGTATGGCTACACCTTC

j_call: TRBJ1-2
clone_size: NA
d_call: NA
v_call: TRBV19
cdr3_length: 14
cdr3_aa: CASIRDARNYGYTF
cdr3_nt: TGTGCCAGTATCCGGGACGCACGTAACTATGGCTACACCTTC

j_call: TRBJ1-1
clone_size: once
d_call: TRBD1
v_call: TRBV5-4
cdr3_length: 17
cdr3_aa: CASSPQGAQGVNTEAFF
cdr3_nt: TGTGCCAGCAGCCCACAGGGGGCGCAGGGAGTGAACACTGAAGCTTTCTTT

j_call: TRBJ2-7
clone_size: NA
d_call: NA
v_call: TRBV9
cdr3_length: 14
cdr3_aa: CASSGGAGSYEQYF
cdr3_nt: TGTGCCAGCAGCGGGGGGGCAGGCTCCTACGAGCAGTACTTC

j_call: TRBJ1-3
clone_size: NA
d_call: NA
v_call: TRBV13
cdr3_length: 17
cdr3_aa: CASSLRSGRISGNTIYF
cdr3_nt: TGTGCCAGCAGCTTAAGGAGCGGGCGGATCTCTGGAAACACCATATATTTT

j_call: TRBJ2-5
clone_size: NA
d_call: NA
v_call: TRBV12-5
cdr3_length: 16
cdr3_aa: CASGLVVGRRQETQYF
cdr3_nt: TGTGCTAGTGGTTTGGTAGTAGGGAGGCGACAAGAGACCCAGTACTTC

j_call: TRBJ2-7
clone_size: NA
d_call: NA
v_call: TRBV19
cdr3_length: 13
cdr3_aa: CASSINGIYEQYF
cdr3_nt: TGTGCCAGTAGTATAAACGGGATCTACGAGCAGTACTTC

j_call: TRBJ2-4
clone_size: NA
d_call: NA
v_call: TRBV29-1
cdr3_length: 14
cdr3_aa: CSAQATLAKNIQYF
cdr3_nt: TGCAGCGCCCAGGCTACTCTAGCCAAAAACATTCAGTACTTC

j_call: TRBJ1-2
clone_size: NA
d_call: TRBD1
v_call: TRBV2
cdr3_length: 13
cdr3_aa: CASKRQGLDGYTF
cdr3_nt: TGTGCCAGCAAACGACAGGGGTTAGATGGCTACACCTTC

j_call: TRBJ2-1
clone_size: few
d_call: TRBD2
v_call: TRBV18
cdr3_length: 14
cdr3_aa: CASSPISGGDEQFF
cdr3_nt: TGTGCCAGCTCACCTATTAGCGGGGGGGATGAGCAGTTCTTC

j_call: TRBJ1-3
clone_size: few
d_call: NA
v_call: TRBV5-6
cdr3_length: 15
cdr3_aa: CASSLGRASGNTIYF
cdr3_nt: TGTGCCAGCAGCTTGGGCAGGGCCTCTGGAAACACCATATATTTT

j_call: TRBJ1-3
clone_size: NA
d_call: NA
v_call: TRBV5-1
cdr3_length: 14
cdr3_aa: CASSLAAFGNTIYF
cdr3_nt: TGCGCCAGCAGCTTGGCCGCGTTTGGAAACACCATATATTTT

j_call: TRBJ2-7
clone_size: NA
d_call: TRBD2
v_call: TRBV19
cdr3_length: 15
cdr3_aa: CASSIAGGGDGEQYF
cdr3_nt: TGTGCCAGTAGTATAGCCGGCGGGGGTGACGGCGAGCAGTACTTC

j_call: TRBJ1-5
clone_size: NA
d_call: NA
v_call: TRBV6-6
cdr3_length: 16
cdr3_aa: CASSYSKPRPGQPQHF
cdr3_nt: TGTGCCAGCAGTTACTCGAAACCCCGTCCCGGGCAGCCCCAGCATTTT

j_call: TRBJ2-2
clone_size: NA
d_call: NA
v_call: TRBV29-1
cdr3_length: 15
cdr3_aa: CSAVTGTANTGELFF
cdr3_nt: TGCAGCGCTGTAACCGGGACGGCGAACACCGGGGAGCTGTTTTTT

j_call: TRBJ2-5
clone_size: NA
d_call: TRBD2
v_call: TRBV7-2
cdr3_length: 18
cdr3_aa: CASSSPTSGGNNQETQYF
cdr3_nt: TGTGCCAGCAGCTCACCGACTAGCGGGGGGAACAACCAAGAGACCCAGTACTTC

j_call: TRBJ2-5
clone_size: NA
d_call: NA
v_call: TRBV6-5
cdr3_length: 14
cdr3_aa: CASSSPRAEETQYF
cdr3_nt: TGTGCCAGCAGTTCTCCTAGGGCGGAGGAGACCCAGTACTTC

j_call: TRBJ2-3
clone_size: NA
d_call: TRBD2
v_call: TRBV29-1
cdr3_length: 14
cdr3_aa: CSVAHSGGTDTQYF
cdr3_nt: TGCAGCGTAGCCCATAGCGGGGGCACAGATACGCAGTATTTT